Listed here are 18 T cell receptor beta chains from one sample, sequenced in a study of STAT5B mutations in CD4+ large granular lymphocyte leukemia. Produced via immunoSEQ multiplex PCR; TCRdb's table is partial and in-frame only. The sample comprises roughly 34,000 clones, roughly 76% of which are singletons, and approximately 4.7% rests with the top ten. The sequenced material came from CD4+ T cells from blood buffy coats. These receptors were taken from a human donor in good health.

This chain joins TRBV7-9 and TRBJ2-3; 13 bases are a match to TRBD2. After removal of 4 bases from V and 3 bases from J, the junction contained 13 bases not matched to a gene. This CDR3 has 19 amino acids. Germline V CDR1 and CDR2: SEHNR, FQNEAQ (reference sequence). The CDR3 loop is CASSYPGLAGVGGTDTQYF. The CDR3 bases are TGTGCCAGCAGCTACCCCGGACTAGCGGGAGTCGGGGGGACAGATACGCAGTATTTT.

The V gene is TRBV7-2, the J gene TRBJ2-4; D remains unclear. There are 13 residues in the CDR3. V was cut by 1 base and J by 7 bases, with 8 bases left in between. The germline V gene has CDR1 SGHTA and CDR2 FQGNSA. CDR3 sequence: CASSLDSRNIQYF. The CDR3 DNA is TGTGCCAGCAGCTTAGACAGCCGTAACATTCAGTACTTC.

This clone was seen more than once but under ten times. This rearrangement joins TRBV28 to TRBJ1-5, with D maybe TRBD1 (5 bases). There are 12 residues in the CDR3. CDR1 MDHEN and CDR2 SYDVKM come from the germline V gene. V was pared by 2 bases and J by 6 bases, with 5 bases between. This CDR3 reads CASSLQGQPQHF. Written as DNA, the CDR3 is TGTGCCAGCAGTTTACAGGGTCAGCCCCAGCATTTT.

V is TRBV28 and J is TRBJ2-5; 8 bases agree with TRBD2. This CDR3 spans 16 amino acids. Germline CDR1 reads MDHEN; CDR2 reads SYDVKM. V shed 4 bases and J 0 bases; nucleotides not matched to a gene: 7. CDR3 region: CASSSGTRGDQETQYF. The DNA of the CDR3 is TGTGCCAGCAGTTCAGGGACTAGGGGGGACCAAGAGACCCAGTACTTC. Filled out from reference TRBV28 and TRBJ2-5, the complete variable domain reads DVKVTQSSRYLVKRTGEKVFLECVQDMDHENMFWYRQDPGLGLRLIYFSYDVKMKEKGDIPEGYSVSREKKERFSLILESASTNQTSMYLCASSSGTRGDQETQYFGPGTRLLVL.

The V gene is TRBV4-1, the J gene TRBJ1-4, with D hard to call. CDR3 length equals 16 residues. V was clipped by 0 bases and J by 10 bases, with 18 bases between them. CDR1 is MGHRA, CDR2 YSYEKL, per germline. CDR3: CASSQDFRVTLRKLFF. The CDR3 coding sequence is TGCGCCAGCAGCCAAGATTTCCGGGTGACACTTCGAAAACTGTTTTTT.

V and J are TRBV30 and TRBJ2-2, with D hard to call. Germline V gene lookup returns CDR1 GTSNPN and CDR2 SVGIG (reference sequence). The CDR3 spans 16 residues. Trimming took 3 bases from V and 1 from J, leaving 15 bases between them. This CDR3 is CAWSPLGLGNTGELFF. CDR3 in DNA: TGTGCCTGGAGCCCCCTGGGGTTAGGGAACACCGGGGAGCTGTTTTTT.

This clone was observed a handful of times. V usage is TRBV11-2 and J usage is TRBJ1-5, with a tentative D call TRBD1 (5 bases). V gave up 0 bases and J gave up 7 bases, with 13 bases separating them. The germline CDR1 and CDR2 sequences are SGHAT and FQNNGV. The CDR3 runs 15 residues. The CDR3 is CASSLDGTFGQPQHF. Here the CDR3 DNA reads TGTGCCAGCAGCTTAGATGGGACTTTTGGCCAGCCCCAGCATTTT.

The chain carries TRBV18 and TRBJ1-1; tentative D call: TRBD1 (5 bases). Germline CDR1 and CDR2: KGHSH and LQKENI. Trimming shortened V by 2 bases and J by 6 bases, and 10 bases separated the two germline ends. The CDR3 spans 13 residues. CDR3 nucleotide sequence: TGTGCCAGCTCACCAACGACAGACTCTGAAGCTTTCTTT. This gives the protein CASSPTTDSEAFF.

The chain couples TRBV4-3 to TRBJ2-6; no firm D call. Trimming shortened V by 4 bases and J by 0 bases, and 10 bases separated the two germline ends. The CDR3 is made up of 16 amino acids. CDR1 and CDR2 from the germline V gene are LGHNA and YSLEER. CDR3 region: CASSPTPSSGANVLTF. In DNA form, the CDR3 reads TGCGCCAGCAGCCCGACCCCAAGCTCTGGGGCCAACGTCCTGACTTTC.

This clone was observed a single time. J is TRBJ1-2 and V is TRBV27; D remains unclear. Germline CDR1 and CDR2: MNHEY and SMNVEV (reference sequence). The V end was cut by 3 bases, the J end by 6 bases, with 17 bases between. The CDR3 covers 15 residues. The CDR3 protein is CASSFDTRQPHGYTF. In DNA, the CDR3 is TGTGCCAGCAGTTTTGACACTCGACAACCGCATGGCTACACCTTC.

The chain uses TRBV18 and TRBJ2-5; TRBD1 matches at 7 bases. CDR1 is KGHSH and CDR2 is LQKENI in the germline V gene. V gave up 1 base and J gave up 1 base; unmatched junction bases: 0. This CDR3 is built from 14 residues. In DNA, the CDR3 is TGTGCCAGCTCACCACGGGACAGCCAAGAGACCCAGTACTTC. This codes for CASSPRDSQETQYF.

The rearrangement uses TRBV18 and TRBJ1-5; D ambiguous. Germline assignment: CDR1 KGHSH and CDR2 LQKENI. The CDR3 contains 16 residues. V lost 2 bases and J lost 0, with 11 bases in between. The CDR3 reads CASSPSAGVSNQPQHF. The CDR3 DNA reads TGTGCCAGCTCACCATCAGCGGGAGTTAGCAATCAGCCCCAGCATTTT.

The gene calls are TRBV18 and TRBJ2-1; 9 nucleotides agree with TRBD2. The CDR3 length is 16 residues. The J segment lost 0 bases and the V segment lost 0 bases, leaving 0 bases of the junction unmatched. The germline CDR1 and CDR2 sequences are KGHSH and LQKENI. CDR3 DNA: TGTGCCAGCTCACCACCTAGCGGGAGCTCCTACAATGAGCAGTTCTTC. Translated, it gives CASSPPSGSSYNEQFF.

CDR3 in amino acids: CASTSLGNTGELFF. DNA of the CDR3: TGTGCCAGCACGAGTTTGGGGAACACCGGGGAGCTGTTTTTT. The rearrangement uses TRBV2 and TRBJ2-2; the D is unclear. Germline CDR1 is SNHLY and CDR2 is FYNNEI. Trimming cost V 7 bases and J 1 base, with 10 bases left between them. There are 14 residues in the CDR3. The whole variable domain, remainder taken from reference TRBV2 and TRBJ2-2, is EPEVTQTPSHQVTQMGQEVILRCVPISNHLYFYWYRQILGQKVEFLVSFYNNEISEKSEIFDDQFSVERPDGSNFTLKIRSTKLEDSAMYFCASTSLGNTGELFFGEGSRLTVL.

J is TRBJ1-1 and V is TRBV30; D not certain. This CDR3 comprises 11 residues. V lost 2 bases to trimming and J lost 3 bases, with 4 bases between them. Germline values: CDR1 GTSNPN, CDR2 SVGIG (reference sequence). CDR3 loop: CAWSRDTEAFF. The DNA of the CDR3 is TGTGCCTGGAGTCGGGACACTGAAGCTTTCTTT.

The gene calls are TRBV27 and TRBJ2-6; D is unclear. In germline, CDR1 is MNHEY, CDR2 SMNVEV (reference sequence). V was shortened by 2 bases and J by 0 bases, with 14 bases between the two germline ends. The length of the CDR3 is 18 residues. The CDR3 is CASSLMSPRISGANVLTF. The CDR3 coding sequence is TGTGCCAGCAGTTTAATGTCCCCTCGAATCTCTGGGGCCAACGTCCTGACTTTC.

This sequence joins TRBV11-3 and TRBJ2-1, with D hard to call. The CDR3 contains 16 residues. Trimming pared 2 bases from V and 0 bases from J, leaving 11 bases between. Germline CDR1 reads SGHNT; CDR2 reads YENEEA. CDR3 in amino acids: CASSLSYTSSYNEQFF. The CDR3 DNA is TGTGCCAGCAGCTTAAGTTACACGAGCTCCTACAATGAGCAGTTCTTC.

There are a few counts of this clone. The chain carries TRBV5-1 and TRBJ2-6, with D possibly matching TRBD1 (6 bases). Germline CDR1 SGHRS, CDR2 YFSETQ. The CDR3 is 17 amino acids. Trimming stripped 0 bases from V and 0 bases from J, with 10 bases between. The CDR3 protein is CASSLETGRSGANVLTF. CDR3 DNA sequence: TGCGCCAGCAGCTTGGAGACAGGACGCTCTGGGGCCAACGTCCTGACTTTC. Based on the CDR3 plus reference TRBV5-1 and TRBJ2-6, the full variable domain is KAGVTQTPRYLIKTRGQQVTLSCSPISGHRSVSWYQQTPGQGLQFLFEYFSETQRNKGNFPGRFSGRQFSNSRSEMNVSTLELGDSALYLCASSLETGRSGANVLTFGAGSRLTVL.